This record covers a single T cell receptor (beta chain). This clonotype was seen only once. The target of this receptor is not known. One base away there is no much larger clone; base qualities are not given. Spanning cysteine to phenylalanine, the CDR3 consists of 16 amino acids. The only DNA kept is the CDR3, 48 bases in frame from the first base. In the germline V gene, CDR1 corresponds to SQVTM and CDR2 to ANQGSEA. V is cut by 5 bases and J by 8 bases, and the space between the germline ends is 25 bases. The record originates from a study of blood T cells in healthy people across ages (dated by TCRdb to the mid-2010s). Regarding the study in general: In model experiments, template switching captured roughly one uniquely barcoded TCR beta cDNA molecule for every two T cells. Two additional independent replicas of 1 million unique cDNA reads from the same blood draw were analyzed for two donors (one aged 18 to 29 and one aged 80 or older). Donors of different ages were randomly distributed across sequencing lanes to avoid experimental bias. Donors were grouped into four age groups: young (average about 15 years), middle-aged (about 38), aged (62) and long-lived (around 82). Using deep sequencing normalized with unique cDNA molecular identifiers, the study measured how TCR beta repertoire diversity changes with age. Study-wide findings and limitations: The CMV infection status of donors was not known, potentially confounding age-related changes in expanded clonotypes. Estimates of total diversity from one million sequenced T cells were regarded as lower bounds and underestimates. There was a strong correlation between observed TCR beta diversity and the percentage of naive T cells measured by flow cytometry. Compared with the aged group, more naive CD4+ T cells, fewer expanded clones and increased TCR diversity were shown by the long-lived group, suggesting age selection. Since profiling was done on bulk unsorted PBMCs, naive and antigen-experienced compartments could not be conclusively compared. As age increased, observed TCR beta diversity per million T cells dropped in a roughly linear way, and a significant reduction was already evident by age about 40.

Preparation of the library involved 5' RACE. For sequencing, an Illumina HiSeq 2500 was employed. A second PCR of roughly 6 to 11 cycles was run with a J-beta primer mix and a sample-barcoded 5' primer. A unique molecular identifier was introduced onto each TCR beta cDNA molecule by a template-switch 5' adaptor carrying 12 random nucleotides. At least 3 million CDR3-containing paired-end reads were obtained from each sample. All of the RNA was converted into first-strand cDNA using the Mint cDNA synthesis kit, with a TRBC-specific oligonucleotide serving as the primer. After uracil-DNA glycosylase treatment, a first 18-cycle PCR used universal primers M1SS and BC2_uni_R on all cDNA. On the authors' methods: Each sample was normalized by randomly selecting 1 million high-quality reads, each carrying a distinct molecular identifier. Reads sharing molecular identifiers were discarded rather than binned into consensus sequences. CDR3 identification, clonotype clustering and error correction used MiTCR with a Q25 quality threshold and the strictest error-elimination algorithm. A nonparametric unseen species model with Euler transformation was used to estimate a lower bound on total TCR beta diversity. The public reads were reanalyzed by TCRdb: fastp trimming at Q25, MiXCR alignment, in-frame beta chains only. Under each unique CDR3 protein, matching rows form one entry showing the most common genes and DNA. The V and J calls were not made by the authors but by TCRdb's processing. For this sample there are about 970,000 distinct CDR3 sequences; roughly half appear just once. Roughly 23% of the sample lies in the top ten.

Systemically healthy Caucasian individuals from Russia, over 30 in total and aged about 6 to 95 years, were included as donors. Each donor gave ten milliliters of peripheral blood, drawn into EDTA-treated Vacutainer tubes. PBMCs were isolated by Ficoll-Paque density-gradient centrifugation, with at least 6 million obtained per sample. Total RNA, at least 6 micrograms per sample, was extracted from PBMCs with Trizol reagent. For every donor, flow cytometry on a PBMC aliquot measured the percentage of naive CD45RAhigh/CD27high T cells. This TCR was recovered from a woman aged 60-70 years in good health. Sample: blood. The chain uses TRBV29-1 and TRBJ2-1, and TRBD1 may be the D gene, going by 5 matching bases. The CDR3 sequence is CSVRGQAEKDADEQFF. The DNA sequence is given as TGCAGCGTTCGAGGACAAGCCGAGAAGGATGCTGATGAGCAGTTCTTC.